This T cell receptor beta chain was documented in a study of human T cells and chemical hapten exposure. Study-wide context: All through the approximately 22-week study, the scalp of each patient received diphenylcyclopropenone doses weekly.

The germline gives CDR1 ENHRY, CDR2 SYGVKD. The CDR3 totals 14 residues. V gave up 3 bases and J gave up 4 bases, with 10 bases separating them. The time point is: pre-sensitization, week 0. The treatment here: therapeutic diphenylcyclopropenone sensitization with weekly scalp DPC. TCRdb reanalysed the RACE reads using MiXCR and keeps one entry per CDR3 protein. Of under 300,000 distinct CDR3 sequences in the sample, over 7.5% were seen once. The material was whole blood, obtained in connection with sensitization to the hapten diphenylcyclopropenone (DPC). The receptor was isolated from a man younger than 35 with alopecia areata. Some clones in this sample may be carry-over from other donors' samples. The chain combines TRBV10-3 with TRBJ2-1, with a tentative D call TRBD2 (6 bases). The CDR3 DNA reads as TGTGCCATCAGTGATTGGGACTCATACAATGAGCAGTTCTTC. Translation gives CAISDWDSYNEQFF.